Listed below are T cell receptor beta chains from one sample, sequenced in a study of T cells in Graves' hyperthyroidism and ophthalmopathy. From the multiplex PCR reads, TCRdb called clonotypes with MiXCR, one entry per CDR3 protein. Altogether 650,000 to 750,000 distinct CDR3 sequences are present, around 15% being singletons, with the ten largest covering around 9.6%. The material sequenced was blood. These receptors were taken from a young woman with Graves' hyperthyroidism. The CDR3 runs from the conserved cysteine through the conserved F or W. Fields, in order: D gene, J gene, V gene, clone size, CDR3 protein, CDR3 DNA. The D gene is left open where the match is weak. A clone size is listed for some rows: how often the clone was seen (once, few, many), or a class if it is expanded.

d_gene: TRBD2
j_gene: TRBJ2-3
v_gene: TRBV7-9
abundance: few
CDR3aa: CASSSWGTSGSSDTQYF
CDR3nt: TGTGCCAGCAGCTCATGGGGGACTAGCGGGAGCTCAGATACGCAGTATTTT

d_gene: TRBD2
j_gene: TRBJ2-5
v_gene: TRBV2
abundance: many
CDR3aa: CASMRYSGRGETQYF
CDR3nt: TGTGCCAGCATGCGGTACAGCGGGAGGGGGGAGACCCAGTACTTC

d_gene: .
j_gene: TRBJ1-5
v_gene: TRBV4-1
abundance: few
CDR3aa: CASSQARGYSGQPQHF
CDR3nt: TGCGCCAGCAGCCAAGCTCGCGGGTACTCCGGTCAGCCCCAGCATTTT

d_gene: TRBD2
j_gene: TRBJ2-1
v_gene: TRBV10-3
abundance: .
CDR3aa: CAITTSGRADEQFF
CDR3nt: TGTGCCATCACGACTAGCGGGAGGGCCGATGAGCAGTTCTTC

d_gene: .
j_gene: TRBJ1-5
v_gene: TRBV27
abundance: few
CDR3aa: CASSYSDSYQPQHF
CDR3nt: TGTGCCAGCAGTTATTCCGACAGTTATCAGCCCCAGCATTTT

d_gene: .
j_gene: TRBJ2-3
v_gene: TRBV6-1
abundance: few
CDR3aa: CASSGGIADTQYF
CDR3nt: TGTGCCAGCAGTGGGGGTATCGCAGATACGCAGTATTTT

d_gene: .
j_gene: TRBJ2-1
v_gene: TRBV7-9
abundance: .
CDR3aa: CASSPLSEYGEQFF
CDR3nt: TGTGCCAGCAGCCCCCTTAGTGAGTATGGTGAGCAGTTCTTC

d_gene: .
j_gene: TRBJ2-7
v_gene: TRBV18
abundance: many
CDR3aa: CASSPTPSTGTTYEQYF
CDR3nt: TGTGCCAGCTCACCAACCCCCTCGACAGGCACTACCTACGAGCAGTACTTC

d_gene: .
j_gene: TRBJ1-1
v_gene: TRBV7-9
abundance: many
CDR3aa: CASSSNTAREAFF
CDR3nt: TGTGCCAGCAGCTCCAACACCGCCCGGGAAGCTTTCTTT

d_gene: .
j_gene: TRBJ2-7
v_gene: TRBV5-1
abundance: few
CDR3aa: CASSSSPGIYEQYF
CDR3nt: TGCGCCAGCAGCTCCTCCCCAGGCATCTACGAGCAGTACTTC

d_gene: .
j_gene: TRBJ2-3
v_gene: TRBV7-9
abundance: many
CDR3aa: CASSPLADTQYF
CDR3nt: TGTGCCAGCAGCCCCCTGGCCGATACGCAGTATTTT

d_gene: .
j_gene: TRBJ2-5
v_gene: TRBV12-3/TRBV12-4
abundance: many
CDR3aa: CASSFSSGTETQYF
CDR3nt: TGTGCCAGCAGTTTTTCCTCAGGAACCGAGACCCAGTACTTC

d_gene: TRBD1
j_gene: TRBJ2-2
v_gene: TRBV5-1
abundance: few
CDR3aa: CASSFRTGTLQPTRELFF
CDR3nt: TGCGCCAGCAGCTTTAGGACAGGGACCCTCCAACCCACTCGGGAGCTGTTTTTT

d_gene: .
j_gene: TRBJ2-7
v_gene: TRBV4-1
abundance: many
CDR3aa: CASSLPGSEYYEQYF
CDR3nt: TGCGCCAGCAGCCTTCCCGGCAGCGAATACTACGAGCAGTACTTC

d_gene: .
j_gene: TRBJ2-7
v_gene: TRBV6-1
abundance: few
CDR3aa: CASSRNADREQYF
CDR3nt: TGTGCCAGCAGCCGCAATGCAGACAGGGAGCAGTACTTC

d_gene: TRBD2
j_gene: TRBJ2-3
v_gene: TRBV20-1
abundance: many
CDR3aa: CSAGLAASTDTQYF
CDR3nt: TGCAGTGCTGGACTAGCGGCATCTACGGATACGCAGTATTTT

d_gene: TRBD1
j_gene: TRBJ2-2
v_gene: TRBV5-6
abundance: few
CDR3aa: CASSFPDRGNTGELFF
CDR3nt: TGTGCCAGCAGCTTCCCGGACAGGGGCAACACCGGGGAGCTGTTTTTT

d_gene: .
j_gene: TRBJ2-7
v_gene: TRBV14
abundance: many
CDR3aa: CASSQGLLAALWNEQYF
CDR3nt: TGTGCCAGCAGCCAAGGCCTGTTAGCGGCCCTCTGGAACGAGCAGTACTTC

d_gene: TRBD2
j_gene: TRBJ2-7
v_gene: TRBV27
abundance: many
CDR3aa: CASSSPRLAGYEQYF
CDR3nt: TGTGCCAGCAGTTCCCCCCGACTAGCGGGATACGAGCAGTACTTC

d_gene: TRBD1
j_gene: TRBJ2-2
v_gene: TRBV2
abundance: few
CDR3aa: CASSSRGQGDTGELFF
CDR3nt: TGTGCCAGCAGTTCCCGAGGGCAGGGGGACACCGGGGAGCTGTTTTTT

d_gene: TRBD2
j_gene: TRBJ2-2
v_gene: TRBV12-3/TRBV12-4
abundance: many
CDR3aa: CASGLAGVVAGELFF
CDR3nt: TGTGCCAGCGGATTAGCGGGAGTCGTTGCCGGGGAGCTGTTTTTT

d_gene: TRBD1
j_gene: TRBJ2-1
v_gene: TRBV18
abundance: many
CDR3aa: CASSRRGTGSLGEQFF
CDR3nt: TGTGCCAGCTCACGACGGGGGACAGGGAGCCTGGGGGAGCAGTTCTTC

d_gene: .
j_gene: TRBJ2-3
v_gene: TRBV7-3
abundance: few
CDR3aa: CASSLWGGDTQYF
CDR3nt: TGTGCCAGCAGCTTATGGGGTGGAGATACGCAGTATTTT

d_gene: TRBD2
j_gene: TRBJ2-4
v_gene: TRBV6-1
abundance: .
CDR3aa: CASKRLAGEIAKNIQYF
CDR3nt: TGTGCCAGCAAAAGACTAGCGGGAGAGATAGCCAAAAACATTCAGTACTTC

d_gene: TRBD1
j_gene: TRBJ1-2
v_gene: TRBV11-3
abundance: .
CDR3aa: CASSTFPGQGFNGYTF
CDR3nt: TGTGCCAGCAGCACCTTTCCCGGACAGGGGTTCAATGGCTACACCTTC

d_gene: .
j_gene: TRBJ2-7
v_gene: TRBV7-2
abundance: .
CDR3aa: CASSKPGTIYYEQYF
CDR3nt: TGTGCCAGCAGCAAGCCCGGGACAATCTACTACGAGCAGTACTTC

d_gene: TRBD1
j_gene: TRBJ1-2
v_gene: TRBV6-4
abundance: .
CDR3aa: CASSPDRGSFYGYTF
CDR3nt: TGTGCCAGCAGTCCCGACAGGGGCTCCTTCTATGGCTACACCTTC

d_gene: .
j_gene: TRBJ1-2
v_gene: TRBV28
abundance: many
CDR3aa: CASRLDRIYGYTF
CDR3nt: TGTGCCAGCAGGCTTGACAGGATCTATGGCTACACCTTC

d_gene: .
j_gene: TRBJ1-5
v_gene: TRBV30
abundance: many
CDR3aa: CAWSVIGLGNQPQHF
CDR3nt: TGTGCCTGGAGTGTAATAGGGTTGGGCAATCAGCCCCAGCATTTT

d_gene: .
j_gene: TRBJ1-4
v_gene: TRBV7-9
abundance: many
CDR3aa: CASGDLATNEKLFF
CDR3nt: TGTGCCAGCGGCGATCTTGCAACTAATGAAAAACTGTTTTTT

d_gene: .
j_gene: TRBJ1-1
v_gene: TRBV2
abundance: many
CDR3aa: CASSGRARSSLNTEAFF
CDR3nt: TGTGCCAGCAGTGGAAGGGCCAGGTCCTCACTGAACACTGAAGCTTTCTTT

d_gene: .
j_gene: TRBJ1-5
v_gene: TRBV30
abundance: .
CDR3aa: CAWSVRGGSQPQHF
CDR3nt: TGTGCCTGGAGTGTACGGGGGGGTAGTCAGCCCCAGCATTTT

d_gene: TRBD1
j_gene: TRBJ1-1
v_gene: TRBV18
abundance: .
CDR3aa: CASSPTGGRGMNTEAFF
CDR3nt: TGTGCCAGCTCACCCACAGGGGGCCGAGGGATGAACACTGAAGCTTTCTTT

d_gene: TRBD1
j_gene: TRBJ2-7
v_gene: TRBV4-1
abundance: .
CDR3aa: CASSQGTGRDEQYF
CDR3nt: TGCGCCAGCAGCCAAGGGACAGGGCGGGACGAGCAGTACTTC

d_gene: TRBD2
j_gene: TRBJ2-3
v_gene: TRBV29-1
abundance: few
CDR3aa: CSVARTSGSTDTQYF
CDR3nt: TGCAGCGTTGCCCGGACTAGCGGGAGCACAGATACGCAGTATTTT

d_gene: TRBD2
j_gene: TRBJ2-1
v_gene: TRBV5-1
abundance: many
CDR3aa: CASSYGGSDNEQFF
CDR3nt: TGCGCCAGCAGCTACGGGGGGTCGGACAATGAGCAGTTCTTC

d_gene: .
j_gene: TRBJ2-7
v_gene: TRBV27
abundance: many
CDR3aa: CASSPRAGQSYEQYF
CDR3nt: TGTGCCAGCAGTCCGCGGGCGGGACAATCCTACGAGCAGTACTTC

d_gene: TRBD2
j_gene: TRBJ2-7
v_gene: TRBV10-3
abundance: .
CDR3aa: CAISDLAATSYEQYF
CDR3nt: TGTGCCATCAGTGATCTAGCGGCCACCTCCTACGAGCAGTACTTC